A selection of T cell receptor beta chains follows, all from one sample in a study of blood T cell repertoires in COVID-19. Profiling relied on immunoSEQ multiplex PCR, and the TCRdb table lists in-frame clones only, not all of them. The sample shows about 280,000 clones, roughly 90% of them seen only once. The sequenced sample was PBMCs or T cells enriched from blood (not recorded which). The receptors here all came from a young woman who had recovered from COVID-19. CDR3s include the opening cysteine and the closing phenylalanine or tryptophan. A D gene is named only where the DNA matches it firmly. The size field is filled for only some rows; it gives once, few, many or a size class.

TRBV21-1	-	few	TRBJ2-7	16	CASSKEPSGKNYEQYF	TGTGCCAGCAGCAAAGAGCCTAGCGGGAAGAACTACGAGCAGTACTTC
TRBV24-1	TRBD1	-	TRBJ2-1	14	CAVRQGGPYNEQFF	TGTGCCGTGAGACAGGGGGGCCCCTACAATGAGCAGTTCTTC
TRBV5-1	-	once	TRBJ2-7	15	CASSLAGTRMGEQYF	TGCGCCAGCAGCTTGGCCGGGACACGGATGGGTGAGCAGTACTTC
TRBV5-5	-	-	TRBJ1-1	14	CASSPFTVNTEAFF	TGTGCCAGCAGCCCCTTCACAGTGAACACTGAAGCTTTCTTT
TRBV5-6	TRBD2	-	TRBJ2-1	15	CASSLARGDWNEQFF	TGTGCCAGCAGCTTGGCACGGGGGGATTGGAATGAGCAGTTCTTC
TRBV20-1	-	-	TRBJ1-5	14	CSARGGGGNQPQHF	TGCAGTGCTCGTGGGGGAGGGGGCAATCAGCCCCAGCATTTT
TRBV19	-	-	TRBJ2-7	11	CASGGASEQYF	TGTGCCAGTGGCGGCGCGAGCGAGCAGTACTTC
TRBV6-4	-	-	TRBJ1-2	19	CASRVVTDSSKPRYYGYTF	TGTGCCAGCAGAGTGGTAACGGACAGCTCGAAACCTCGATACTATGGCTACACCTTC
TRBV7-9	-	-	TRBJ2-1	18	CASSDDKGSLSSYNEQFF	TGTGCCAGCAGCGACGACAAGGGGTCCTTAAGCTCCTACAATGAGCAGTTCTTC
TRBV3-1/TRBV3-2	-	once	TRBJ1-1	17	CASSRPIATGMNTEAFF	TGTGCCAGCAGCCGACCTATCGCAACAGGGATGAACACTGAAGCTTTCTTT
TRBV29-1	-	once	TRBJ2-7	12	CSGGAGAYEQYF	TGCAGCGGTGGAGCAGGGGCCTACGAGCAGTACTTC
TRBV5-1	TRBD1	once	TRBJ2-7	13	CASRWTGSYEQYF	TGCGCCAGCAGATGGACAGGGTCGTACGAGCAGTACTTC
TRBV7-2	TRBD1	-	TRBJ1-2	15	CASSPDRAAYYGYTF	TGTGCCAGCAGTCCCGACAGGGCGGCTTACTATGGCTACACCTTC
TRBV5-4	-	-	TRBJ2-1	15	CASSLGTGAYNEQFF	TGTGCCAGCAGCTTGGGCACGGGGGCCTACAATGAGCAGTTCTTC
TRBV11-2	TRBD2	-	TRBJ2-7	14	CASSRGLAEYEQYF	TGTGCCAGCAGCCGGGGACTAGCGGAATACGAGCAGTACTTC
TRBV5-5	-	once	TRBJ1-5	16	CASSLGPFYSNQPQHF	TGTGCCAGCAGCTTGGGGCCTTTTTATAGCAATCAGCCCCAGCATTTT
TRBV5-1	-	-	TRBJ2-2	15	CASSLVGSGAGELFF	TGCGCCAGCAGCTTGGTAGGATCGGGGGCCGGGGAGCTGTTTTTT
TRBV4-3	-	-	TRBJ1-2	15	CASSQLGGQMGGYTF	TGCGCCAGCAGCCAACTTGGAGGGCAAATGGGTGGCTACACCTTC
TRBV4-2	-	-	TRBJ2-3	14	CASSQRAGPDTQYF	TGTGCCAGCAGCCAGCGGGCGGGGCCAGATACGCAGTATTTT
TRBV28	-	-	TRBJ1-1	15	CASSFSTGLNTEAFF	TGTGCCAGCAGTTTCTCGACAGGATTGAACACTGAAGCTTTCTTT
TRBV30	-	-	TRBJ1-1	14	CAWRVGARNTEAFF	TGTGCCTGGAGGGTAGGGGCTCGAAACACTGAAGCTTTCTTT
TRBV10-2	-	-	TRBJ1-1	13	CASRTALSGGAFF	TGCGCCAGCAGAACCGCCTTGTCAGGTGGGGCTTTCTTT
TRBV4-3	TRBD2	-	TRBJ2-3	15	CASSDGTSGGDTQYF	TGCGCCAGCAGCGACGGGACTAGCGGGGGGGATACGCAGTATTTT
TRBV16	-	-	TRBJ1-1	16	CASSLPTGHKNTEAFF	TGTGCCAGCAGCCTCCCTACGGGACATAAAAACACTGAAGCTTTCTTT
TRBV7-2	TRBD1	-	TRBJ2-7	16	CASSGLSRDRGGEQYF	TGTGCCAGCAGTGGCTTATCGCGGGACAGGGGGGGAGAGCAGTACTTC
TRBV5-1	-	few	TRBJ1-2	15	CASSLDRVDNYGYTF	TGCGCCAGCAGCTTGGATCGGGTGGATAACTATGGCTACACCTTC
TRBV3-1/TRBV3-2	-	-	TRBJ2-5	16	CASSQPRSRGQETQYF	TGTGCCAGCAGCCAACCCCGGTCTAGGGGCCAAGAGACCCAGTACTTC
TRBV15	-	-	TRBJ2-3	12	CATSRAFDTQYF	TGTGCCACCAGCAGGGCCTTTGATACGCAGTATTTT
TRBV12-5	TRBD1	few	TRBJ1-1	17	CASGTTIPGGLNTEAFF	TGTGCTAGTGGTACTACAATCCCAGGGGGTCTGAACACTGAAGCTTTCTTT
TRBV5-4	TRBD1	once	TRBJ1-2	13	CASSPQGGYGYTF	TGTGCCAGCAGTCCCCAGGGGGGCTATGGCTACACCTTC
TRBV14	-	-	TRBJ1-1	12	CASSLYNTEAFF	TGTGCCAGCAGCCTATATAACACTGAAGCTTTCTTT
TRBV30	-	-	TRBJ2-2	14	CAWQETSNSGELFF	TGTGCCTGGCAGGAGACTAGTAACTCCGGGGAGCTGTTTTTT
TRBV4-3	TRBD1	few	TRBJ1-1	14	CASSQRTGITEAFF	TGCGCCAGCAGCCAGAGGACAGGGATCACTGAAGCTTTCTTT
TRBV19	-	-	TRBJ1-1	15	CASRMGEGRRTEAFF	TGTGCCAGTAGGATGGGGGAGGGGAGGAGGACTGAAGCTTTCTTT